A single sample gave rise to the 18 T cell receptor beta chains below, sequenced in a study of patients and donors after allogeneic stem cell transplantation (dated by TCRdb to the early 2020s). The library was generated by RT-PCR. Sequencing used a NextSeq 550. TCRdb took the public reads, trimmed them with fastp at Q25, ran MiXCR for clone calling and kept in-frame beta chains. For every CDR3 protein sequence, its rows merge into one entry that carries the most common genes and DNA. The sample yields about a million distinct CDR3 sequences; 18% were counted once. Around 6% of the sample rests with the top ten. Sequencing input: blood, either unsorted or a sorted T cell fraction (not recorded which). The receptors come from a human donor who was either an allogeneic HSCT recipient or a stem cell or donor lymphocyte infusion donor (not recorded which). It is not recorded whose cells these are; they may come from a transplant donor.

This clonotype was counted ten times or more. V and J are TRBV6-1 and TRBJ1-2, with TRBD1 matching 8 bases. This CDR3 contains 15 residues. Germline V gene data show CDR1 as MNHNS and CDR2 as SASEGT. V gave up 5 bases and J gave up 2 bases; unmatched junction bases: 7. The CDR3 DNA is TGTGCCAGCAGTAAAACACAGGGGGACAACTATGGCTACACCTTC. Translation gives CASSKTQGDNYGYTF.

Ten or more counts support this clonotype. The V and J genes are TRBV28 and TRBJ2-2; 7 nucleotides align to TRBD1. In germline, CDR1 is MDHEN, CDR2 SYDVKM. The J segment lost 4 bases and the V segment lost 5 bases, leaving 19 bases of the junction unmatched. This CDR3 is 19 amino acids long. In DNA form, the CDR3 reads TGTGCCAGCAGTGGCTTCAGGGGGTACAGGGGTTGGAGCACCGGGGAGCTGTTTTTT. Amino acid sequence: CASSGFRGYRGWSTGELFF.

The chain recombines TRBV29-1 with TRBJ2-7, with D unclear. V gave up 1 base and J gave up 4 bases, with 11 bases separating them. CDR3 size: 13 residues. Germline CDR1 SQVTM, CDR2 ANQGSEA. The CDR3 DNA reads as TGCAGCGTTGAAGGGCAGATTGGGTACGAGCAGTACTTC. Translated, it gives CSVEGQIGYEQYF.

Remarks on this clonotype: A clone one base away is much larger, so this may be a read error. The V call is TRBV7-2, the J call TRBJ2-1; D is perhaps TRBD2 (5 bases). The germline CDR1 and CDR2 sequences are SGHTA and FQGNSA. This CDR3 is built from 15 residues. The germline V and J ends were trimmed by 4 bases and 0 bases, with 10 bases remaining between them. In DNA form, the CDR3 reads TGTGCCAGCAGCTCGGAGGTGAGCTCCTACAATGAGCAGTTCTTC. This translates into CASSSEVSSYNEQFF.

This clonotype has just a few counts. The gene calls are TRBV29-1 and TRBJ2-3; 7 nucleotides line up with TRBD2. J lost 0 bases, V lost 3 bases, and 6 bases had no gene match. CDR1 and CDR2 (germline): SQVTM, ANQGSEA. The CDR3 runs 15 residues. In DNA, the CDR3 is TGCAGCGTTGATACGCGGGGGAAGAGCACAGATACGCAGTATTTT. This sequence encodes CSVDTRGKSTDTQYF.

The rearrangement uses TRBV12-3 or TRBV12-4 and TRBJ1-1; a weak D match, TRBD1 (6 bases). Trimming stripped 3 bases from V and 5 bases from J, with 16 bases between. The CDR3 has 15 amino acids. The CDR3 here is CASSLYRRGETEAFF. The CDR3 DNA reads TGTGCCAGCAGTTTGTACCGCAGGGGAGAAACTGAAGCTTTCTTT.

This clonotype turned up a few times. The chain links TRBV5-1 to TRBJ2-1, with D uncertain. This CDR3 is 12 amino acids long. V was cut by 4 bases and J by 8 bases, with 10 bases left in between. Germline V CDR1 and CDR2: SGHRS, YFSETQ. CDR3 sequence reads: CASSPLKDEQFF. In DNA form, the CDR3 reads TGCGCCAGCAGCCCACTAAAAGATGAGCAGTTCTTC.

In its sample, this clonotype was seen a few times. The V gene is TRBV10-3, the J gene TRBJ1-5; possible D gene TRBD1, 5 bases. Germline CDR1 ENHRY, CDR2 SYGVKD. The CDR3 is 13 residues long. V dropped 4 bases and J dropped 3 bases, with 7 bases sitting between them. The CDR3 is CAISVGVNQPQHF. CDR3 nucleotides: TGTGCCATCAGTGTGGGGGTCAATCAGCCCCAGCATTTT.

This clonotype has a handful of counts. The V call is TRBV12-3 or TRBV12-4, the J call TRBJ1-5; no reliable D call. The CDR3 extends over 14 amino acids. V was pared by 6 bases and J by 0 bases, with 9 bases between. The CDR3, as DNA: TGTGCCAGCAGCATAAGACATAGCAATCAGCCCCAGCATTTT. Translated: CASSIRHSNQPQHF.

The chain uses TRBV20-1 and TRBJ1-3; D is unresolved. Deletions cut 3 bases from V and 4 bases from J, with 4 bases between. CDR1 is DFQATT, CDR2 SNEGSKA, per germline (reference sequence). The CDR3 is 11 amino acids. The CDR3 sequence is CSARRGNTIYF. CDR3 sequence (DNA): TGCAGTGCTAGGAGGGGAAACACCATATATTTT.

The chain carries TRBV19 and TRBJ1-1, with D possibly being TRBD1 (6 bases). Trimming pared 6 bases from V and 4 bases from J, leaving 18 bases between. Germline CDR1 is LNHDA and CDR2 is SQIVND (reference sequence). This CDR3 is 15 amino acids long. CDR3 coding DNA: TGTGCCAGTAGGGCGAAAACAGGGTTCGGCACTGAAGCTTTCTTT. Translating gives CASRAKTGFGTEAFF.

This clonotype was counted between two and nine times. This rearrangement joins TRBV29-1 to TRBJ1-2; D unclear. The CDR3 spans 12 residues. Per the germline V gene, CDR1 is SQVTM and CDR2 is ANQGSEA. Trimming took 4 bases from V and 2 from J, leaving 8 bases between them. The CDR3 here is CSVVAGNYGYTF. The DNA of the CDR3 is TGCAGCGTTGTTGCTGGGAACTATGGCTACACCTTC.

The genes are TRBV9 and TRBJ2-7, with TRBD2 identical over 7 bases. The germline gives CDR1 SGDLS, CDR2 YYNGEE. The CDR3 has 14 amino acids. V lost 0 bases and J lost 5; bases outside the gene matches: 5. CDR3 sequence (DNA): TGTGCCAGCAGCGTAGCTGGGCTAGCGGACGAGCAGTACTTC. Translating gives CASSVAGLADEQYF.

This clonotype was seen a handful of times. The chain employs TRBV7-9 and TRBJ2-1; TRBD1 matches at 7 bases. Germline CDR1 is SEHNR and CDR2 is FQNEAQ (reference sequence). V lost 5 bases, J lost 8 bases, and 15 bases stayed unmatched. The CDR3 is 16 residues long. CDR3 nucleotide sequence: TGTGCCAGCAGCGTTACAGGGGTAGGACCAGCCGATGAGCAGTTCTTC. Its protein product is CASSVTGVGPADEQFF.

The J gene is TRBJ1-4, the V gene TRBV18; 7 bases fit TRBD1. The CDR3 loop spans 16 amino acids. Losses at the gene ends were 0 bases for V and 2 bases for J; bases not matched to a gene: 3. Germline-derived CDR1 and CDR2 are KGHSH and LQKENI. CDR3 residues: CASSPPDRVTNEKLFF. The CDR3 DNA follows: TGTGCCAGCTCACCACCCGACAGGGTTACTAATGAAAAACTGTTTTTT.

The rearrangement uses TRBV20-1 and TRBJ2-1; D is ambiguous. This CDR3 has 12 residues. V gave up 0 bases and J gave up 7 bases, with 7 bases separating them. Germline CDR1 DFQATT, CDR2 SNEGSKA (reference sequence). CDR3 amino acids: CSARDPGNEQFF. CDR3 coding DNA: TGCAGTGCTAGAGACCCCGGGAATGAGCAGTTCTTC.

The chain recombines TRBV6-6 with TRBJ2-3; D might be TRBD2 (6 bases). V was pared by 6 bases and J by 11 bases, with 18 bases between. The CDR3 sequence is 13 residues long. CDR1 and CDR2 from the germline V gene are MNHNY and SVGAGI (reference sequence). Here the CDR3 reads CASSPKGPGGQYF. The CDR3 nucleotides are TGTGCCAGCAGCCCTAAGGGCCCCGGGGGGCAGTATTTT.

The V call is TRBV2, the J call TRBJ2-7, with a weak D call TRBD1 (6 bases). Trimming removed 4 bases at V and 2 bases at J, with 12 bases between. The CDR3 runs 14 residues. Germline CDR1 reads SNHLY; CDR2 reads FYNNEI. The CDR3 nucleotides read TGTGCCAGCAGTGTTGAGGGGGTAGCCTACGAGCAGTACTTC. Protein product: CASSVEGVAYEQYF. Combining the CDR3 with reference TRBV2 and TRBJ2-7 gives the whole variable domain EPEVTQTPSHQVTQMGQEVILRCVPISNHLYFYWYRQILGQKVEFLVSFYNNEISEKSEIFDDQFSVERPDGSNFTLKIRSTKLEDSAMYFCASSVEGVAYEQYFGPGTRLTVT.